The text below deals with one T cell receptor beta chain. Its antigen remains undetermined. No qualities accompany the bases; no much larger clone lies one base away. The time point label for this specimen denotes: after hematopoietic stem cell transplant. PRAID was characterized by prominent immunodeficiency alongside autoinflammation. Prior to TRB sequencing, T-cell subsets (conventional T cells, CD8+ T cells, regulatory T cells, T follicular helper cells) were sorted. Library prep was done by the immunoSEQ multiplex PCR assay. Per the source publication's procedure: Repertoire diversity was quantified with Shannon entropy, accounting for clonal size distribution. The Gini-Simpson index (Simpson_1-D) was used to measure inequality of clonotype distribution. Held by TCRdb, this immuneACCESS table contains in-frame sequences only and omits some clones. Under half of the omission traces to an unresolved V gene where checked; the cause of the rest is unknown. V and J calls plus clone size are reproduced from that table; the DNA served to infer D and trimming. In all, the sample holds 8,500 to 10,000 clones, and around 75% of those were seen once. About 4.7% of the sample lies in the top ten.

At the junction V is shortened by 0 bases and J by 6 bases, with 3 bases in between. CDR3 length: 12 amino acids, cysteine to phenylalanine. Only the CDR3 portion is preserved as DNA: 36 bases, with reading frame beginning at the first base. The germline V gene yields SGHRS for CDR1 and YFSETQ for CDR2. The data are from a study of stem cell transplantation in POMP-related autoinflammatory disease (dated by TCRdb to the early 2020s). Notes on the research overall: According to the study's hypothesis, the TRB repertoire gets skewed because defective thymoproteasomes impair MHC class I-dependent CD8+ T-cell differentiation and positive selection. High-throughput TRB sequencing assessed how POMP deficiency affects T-cell receptor beta repertoire diversity and CDR3 characteristics. DNA chimerism analysis after transplant demonstrated 100% donor engraftment of neutrophils and platelets for up to one year. Before transplant, CD4+ naive T-cell skewing, low CD8+ T-cell proportions, and reduced T-cell cytokine secretion were observed in patients. General findings and caveats noted by the study authors: Statistical significance for the trend toward lower diversity and increased clonality in PRAID patients was reached only for regulatory T cells. Across all analyzed T-cell subsets, PRAID patients showed a trend toward higher clonality and lower TRB diversity. The number of unique TRB V-J gene pairings was restricted in PRAID patients.

The clonotype was recovered from a human patient with POMP-related autoinflammation and immune dysregulation (PRAID). After a transplant, the donor of the graft may account for some T cells. The V and J genes are TRBV5-1 and TRBJ2-2; no D gene is confidently identified. The sample was CD4+ T cells from PBMCs, taken after stem cell transplantation. The DNA reads TGCGCCAGCAGCTTGGTACCCGGGGAGCTGTTTTTT. Protein translation: CASSLVPGELFF.